Listed below are T cell receptor beta chains from one sample, sequenced in a study of T cells in tuberculosis. The table came from immunoSEQ multiplex PCR; TCRdb's copy has only in-frame clones and leaves some out. The sample has about 23,000 clones, about 97% seen once; the top ten hold roughly 6%. The sequencing input was PBMCs. All receptors come from a donor between 10 and 35 years old with latent tuberculosis or without tuberculosis infection. CDR3s include the opening cysteine and the closing phenylalanine or tryptophan. The order of the fields is J gene, D gene, V gene, clone size, CDR3 protein, CDR3 DNA. The D gene is left open where the match is weak. Clone size appears in some rows only: once, few, many, or a class for an expanded clone.

TRBJ1-2	TRBD1	TRBV9	-	CASSRWTGRNYGYTF	TGTGCCAGCAGCCGTTGGACAGGGAGGAACTATGGCTACACCTTC
TRBJ2-5	TRBD1	TRBV30	-	CACSSWDRKETQYF	TGTGCCTGTAGTAGTTGGGACAGAAAAGAGACCCAGTACTTC
TRBJ1-5	-	TRBV7-2	-	CASSKDRYSNQPQHF	TGTGCCAGCAGCAAGGACAGATATAGCAATCAGCCCCAGCATTTT
TRBJ2-7	-	TRBV9	-	CASSVGAETYVEQYF	TGTGCCAGCAGCGTCGGAGCAGAGACTTACGTGGAGCAGTACTTC
TRBJ1-1	-	TRBV19	-	CASTGTRTEAFF	TGTGCCAGCACCGGGACTCGGACTGAAGCTTTCTTT
TRBJ2-3	-	TRBV5-4	-	CASSLDAARGGSQYF	TGTGCCAGCAGCTTGGATGCGGCTAGAGGCGGGTCGCAGTATTTT
TRBJ2-1	-	TRBV30	-	CAWSMGSPPNEQFF	TGTGCCTGGAGTATGGGTAGCCCCCCCAATGAGCAGTTCTTC
TRBJ2-1	TRBD1	TRBV5-8	-	CASRPRDRAYNEQFF	TGTGCCAGCAGGCCCCGGGACAGGGCCTACAATGAGCAGTTCTTC
TRBJ2-3	-	TRBV2	-	CASTWASPEDTQYF	TGTGCCAGCACTTGGGCCTCCCCGGAAGATACGCAGTATTTT
TRBJ2-7	-	TRBV11-2	-	CASSLGPARLEQYF	TGTGCCAGCAGCTTAGGACCGGCCAGGCTCGAGCAGTACTTC
TRBJ2-1	-	TRBV9	-	CASSVEVGGSYNEQFF	TGTGCCAGCAGCGTAGAGGTAGGCGGGTCCTACAATGAGCAGTTCTTC
TRBJ2-7	-	TRBV6-5	-	CASTPSIFSYEQYF	TGTGCCAGCACACCTAGTATTTTCTCCTACGAGCAGTACTTC
TRBJ2-1	-	TRBV4-1	-	CASSPLGRSYNEQFF	TGCGCCAGCAGCCCCTTGGGGCGGTCCTACAATGAGCAGTTCTTC
TRBJ2-2	TRBD1	TRBV11-2	-	CASSLGGGQGASGELFF	TGTGCCAGCAGCTTAGGAGGGGGACAGGGGGCGTCCGGGGAGCTGTTTTTT
TRBJ2-7	TRBD1	TRBV19	-	CASGTGGIYEQYF	TGTGCCAGTGGGACAGGGGGGATCTACGAGCAGTACTTC
TRBJ2-3	-	TRBV25-1	-	CASSEYDTTDTQYF	TGTGCCAGCAGTGAATACGACACCACAGATACGCAGTATTTT
TRBJ2-5	-	TRBV29-1	-	CSVEDLGTRTQETQYF	TGCAGCGTTGAAGATCTTGGGACACGGACCCAAGAGACCCAGTACTTC
TRBJ2-3	-	TRBV20-1	-	CSAQVDTQYF	TGCAGTGCCCAGGTGGATACGCAGTATTTT
TRBJ2-2	TRBD1	TRBV4-3	-	CASSWTGGGTGELFF	TGCGCCAGCAGCTGGACAGGGGGCGGCACCGGGGAGCTGTTTTTT
TRBJ2-7	-	TRBV6-5	-	CASSPGYAHEQYF	TGTGCCAGCAGCCCCGGTTATGCTCACGAGCAGTACTTC
TRBJ2-3	-	TRBV6-6	once	CASSYPGVGTQYF	TGTGCCAGCAGTTACCCAGGGGTAGGGACGCAGTATTTT
TRBJ2-5	TRBD2	TRBV5-1	-	CASSLQGSGGLQETQYF	TGCGCCAGCAGCTTGCAGGGTAGCGGGGGGCTCCAAGAGACCCAGTACTTC
TRBJ1-5	-	TRBV6-1	-	CASRSPGNQPQHF	TGTGCCAGCAGGAGTCCGGGCAATCAGCCCCAGCATTTT
TRBJ1-6	-	TRBV2	-	CASKDSRGSPLHF	TGTGCCAGCAAGGACTCAAGGGGGTCACCCCTCCACTTT
TRBJ1-4	-	TRBV23-1	once	CASSQSGATNEKLFF	TGCGCCAGCAGTCAATCAGGGGCAACTAATGAAAAACTGTTTTTT
TRBJ1-1	TRBD1	TRBV19	-	CASIKQGTNTEAFF	TGTGCCAGTATCAAACAGGGGACGAACACTGAAGCTTTCTTT
TRBJ1-3	TRBD1	TRBV29-1	-	CSVDAGQAGNTIYF	TGCAGCGTTGATGCAGGACAGGCTGGAAACACCATATATTTT
TRBJ2-3	-	TRBV4-1	-	CASSLGKRVGTDTQYF	TGCGCCAGCAGCCTTGGCAAGAGGGTAGGCACAGATACGCAGTATTTT
TRBJ1-2	TRBD1	TRBV30	-	CAWSVRDRKGQRYTF	TGTGCCTGGAGTGTCAGGGACAGGAAGGGCCAGCGCTACACCTTC
TRBJ2-3	TRBD2	TRBV7-2	-	CASSSPPASGSTDTQYF	TGTGCCAGCAGCTCCCCGCCCGCTAGCGGAAGCACAGATACGCAGTATTTT
TRBJ1-2	-	TRBV29-1	-	CSVPAPGGPGGYTF	TGCAGCGTGCCAGCCCCGGGGGGTCCGGGCGGCTACACCTTC
TRBJ2-3	-	TRBV5-1	-	CASSLSGNTDTQYF	TGCGCCAGCAGCCTTAGCGGAAACACAGATACGCAGTATTTT
TRBJ2-7	-	TRBV7-2	-	CASSARLVEPYEQYF	TGTGCCAGCAGCGCCCGGCTAGTCGAACCCTACGAGCAGTACTTC
TRBJ2-2	-	TRBV6-4	once	CASSEEGATTGELFF	TGTGCCAGCAGTGAGGAGGGGGCCACCACCGGGGAGCTGTTTTTT
TRBJ1-1	-	TRBV5-1	-	CASSLFRGRVVGLPTEAFF	TGCGCCAGCAGCTTGTTTCGAGGTCGGGTGGTGGGTCTTCCCACTGAAGCTTTCTTT
TRBJ1-4	-	TRBV6-5	-	CASSYQADEKLFF	TGTGCCAGCAGTTACCAAGCCGATGAAAAACTGTTTTTT
TRBJ1-1	-	TRBV5-1	-	CASSRDGGAFF	TGCGCCAGCAGCCGCGATGGAGGGGCTTTCTTT
TRBJ1-1	-	TRBV27	-	CASSLDRVNTEAFF	TGTGCCAGCAGTCTGGACAGAGTGAACACTGAAGCTTTCTTT